This entry features one T cell receptor beta chain sequence. CDR3 length: 14 amino acids. Unmatched junction bases numbered 3, after V lost 1 base and J lost 4 bases. Germline V gene sequence: CDR1 SGHRS, CDR2 YFSETQ. The data derive from a study of blood T cell repertoires in COVID-19. Study as a whole: The United States, Italy and Spain supplied acute and convalescent COVID-19 samples.

Original processing notes: Using reference gene primer amplification, nucleated cell counts were estimated. Clones were read by immunoSEQ multiplex PCR, and TCRdb kept only the in-frame ones, dropping some. That table furnishes V, J and clone size, whereas the DNA furnished D and trimming. The table has roughly 360,000 clones, roughly 90% seen once; the top ten hold 0.95% to 1%. The chain combines TRBV5-1 with TRBJ1-2, with 8 bases fitting TRBD1. Sequences were obtained from PBMCs or T cells enriched from blood (not recorded which). This receptor was identified in a woman in her 30s with acute COVID-19. The CDR3 is CASSLMQGAYGYTF. The CDR3 region has the DNA TGCGCCAGCAGCTTGATGCAGGGGGCCTATGGCTACACCTTC.